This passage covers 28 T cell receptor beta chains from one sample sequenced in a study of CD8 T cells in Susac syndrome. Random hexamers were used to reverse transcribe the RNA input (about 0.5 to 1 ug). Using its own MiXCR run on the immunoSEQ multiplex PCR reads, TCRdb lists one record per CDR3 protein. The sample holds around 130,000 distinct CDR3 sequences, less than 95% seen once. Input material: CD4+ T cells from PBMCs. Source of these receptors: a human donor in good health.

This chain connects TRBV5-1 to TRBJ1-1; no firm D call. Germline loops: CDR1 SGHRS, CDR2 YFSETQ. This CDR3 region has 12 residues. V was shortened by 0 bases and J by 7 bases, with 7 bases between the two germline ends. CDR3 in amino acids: CASSLADGEAFF. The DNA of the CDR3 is TGCGCCAGCAGCTTGGCCGACGGTGAAGCTTTCTTT.

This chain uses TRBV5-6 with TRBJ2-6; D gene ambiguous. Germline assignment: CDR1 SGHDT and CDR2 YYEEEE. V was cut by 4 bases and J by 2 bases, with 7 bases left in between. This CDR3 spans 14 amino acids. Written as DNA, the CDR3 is TGTGCCAGCAGCCCCGAGCCTGGGGCCAACGTCCTGACTTTC. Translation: CASSPEPGANVLTF.

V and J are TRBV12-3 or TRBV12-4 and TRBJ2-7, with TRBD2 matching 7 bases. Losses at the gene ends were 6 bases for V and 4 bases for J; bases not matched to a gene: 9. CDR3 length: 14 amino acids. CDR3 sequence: CASSPGGGSYEQYF. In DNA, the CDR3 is TGTGCCAGCAGCCCAGGTGGCGGGAGTTACGAGCAGTACTTC.

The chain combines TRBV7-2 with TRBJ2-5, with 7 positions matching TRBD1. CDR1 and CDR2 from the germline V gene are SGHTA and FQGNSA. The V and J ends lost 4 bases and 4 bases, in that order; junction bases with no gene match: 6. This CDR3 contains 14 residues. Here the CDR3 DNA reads TGTGCCAGCAGCTCGAGGACAGGATCAGAGACCCAGTACTTC. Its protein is CASSSRTGSETQYF. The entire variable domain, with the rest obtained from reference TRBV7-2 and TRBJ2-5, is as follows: GAGVSQSPSNKVTEKGKDVELRCDPISGHTALYWYRQSLGQGLEFLIYFQGNSAPDKSGLPSDRFSAERTGGSVSTLTIQRTQQEDSAVYLCASSSRTGSETQYFGPGTRLLVL.

The CDR3 is CSVVDNSYEQYF. The CDR3 region has the DNA TGCAGCGTTGTCGACAATTCCTACGAGCAGTACTTC. This chain joins TRBV29-1 and TRBJ2-7; no clear D. The CDR3 sequence is 12 residues long. Germline V gene sequence: CDR1 SQVTM, CDR2 ANQGSEA. Deletions cut 4 bases from V and 1 base from J, with 8 bases between.

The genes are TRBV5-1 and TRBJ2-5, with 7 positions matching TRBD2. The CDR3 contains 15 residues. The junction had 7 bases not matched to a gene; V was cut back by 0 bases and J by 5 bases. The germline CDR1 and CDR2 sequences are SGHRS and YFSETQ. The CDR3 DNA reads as TGCGCCAGCAGCTTGGATGGCGGGAGATCCGAGACCCAGTACTTC. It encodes CASSLDGGRSETQYF.

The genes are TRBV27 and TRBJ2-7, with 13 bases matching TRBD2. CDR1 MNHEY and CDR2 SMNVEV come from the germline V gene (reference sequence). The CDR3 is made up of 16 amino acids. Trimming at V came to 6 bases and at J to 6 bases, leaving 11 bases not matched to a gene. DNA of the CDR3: TGTGCCAGCAGACCGGCTGGACTAGCGGGAGATAGCGAGCAGTACTTC. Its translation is CASRPAGLAGDSEQYF.

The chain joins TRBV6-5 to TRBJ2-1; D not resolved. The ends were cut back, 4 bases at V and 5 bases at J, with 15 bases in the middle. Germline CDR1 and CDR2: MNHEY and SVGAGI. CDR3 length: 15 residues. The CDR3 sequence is CASSSSGLVNNEQFF. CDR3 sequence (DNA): TGTGCCAGCAGTTCGTCCGGGCTTGTGAACAATGAGCAGTTCTTC.

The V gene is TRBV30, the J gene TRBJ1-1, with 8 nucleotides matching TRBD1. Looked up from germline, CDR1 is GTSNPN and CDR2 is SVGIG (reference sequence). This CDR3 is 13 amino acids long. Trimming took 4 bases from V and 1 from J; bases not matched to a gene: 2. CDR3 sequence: CAWKGQGNTEAFF. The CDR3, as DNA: TGTGCCTGGAAAGGACAGGGGAACACTGAAGCTTTCTTT.

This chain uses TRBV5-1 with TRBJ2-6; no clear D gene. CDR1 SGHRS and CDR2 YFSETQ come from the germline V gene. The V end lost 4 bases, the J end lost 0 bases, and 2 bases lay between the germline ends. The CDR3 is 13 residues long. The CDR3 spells CASSVSGANVLTF. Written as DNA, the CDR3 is TGCGCCAGCAGCGTCTCTGGGGCCAACGTCCTGACTTTC.

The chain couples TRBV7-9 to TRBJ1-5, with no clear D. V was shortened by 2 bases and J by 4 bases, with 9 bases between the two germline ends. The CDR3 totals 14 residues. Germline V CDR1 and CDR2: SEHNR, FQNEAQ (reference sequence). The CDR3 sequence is CASSLRGPNQPQHF. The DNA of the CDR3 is TGTGCCAGCAGCTTAAGAGGGCCTAATCAGCCCCAGCATTTT.

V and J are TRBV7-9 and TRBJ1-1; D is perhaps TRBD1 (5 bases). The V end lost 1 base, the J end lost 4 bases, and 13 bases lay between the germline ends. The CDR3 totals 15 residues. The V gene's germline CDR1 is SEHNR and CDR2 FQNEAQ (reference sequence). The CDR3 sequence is CASSLVGERGTEAFF. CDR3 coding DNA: TGTGCCAGCAGCTTAGTGGGCGAGAGGGGCACTGAAGCTTTCTTT.

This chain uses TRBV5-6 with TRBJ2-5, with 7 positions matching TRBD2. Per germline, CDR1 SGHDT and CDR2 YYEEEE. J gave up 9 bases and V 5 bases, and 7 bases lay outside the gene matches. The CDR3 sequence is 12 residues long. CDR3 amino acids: CASRYSREAQYF. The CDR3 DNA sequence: TGTGCCAGCAGGTATTCCCGGGAGGCCCAGTACTTC.

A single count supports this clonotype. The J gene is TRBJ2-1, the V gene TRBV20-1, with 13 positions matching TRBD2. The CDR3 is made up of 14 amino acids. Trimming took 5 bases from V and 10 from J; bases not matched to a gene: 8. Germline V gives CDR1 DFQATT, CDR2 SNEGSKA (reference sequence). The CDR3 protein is CSAVRTSGGSEQFF. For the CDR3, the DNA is TGCAGTGCTGTCCGGACTAGCGGGGGTTCGGAGCAGTTCTTC.

CDR3 nucleotides: TGTGCCAGCAGCCAGAGCACTAGCGGGAGCCCTAGTCAAGAGACCCAGTACTTC. Its protein is CASSQSTSGSPSQETQYF. V usage is TRBV9 and J usage is TRBJ2-5; 11 nucleotides agree with TRBD2. The CDR3 is made up of 18 amino acids. V dropped 4 bases and J dropped 2; count of bases not matched to a gene: 13. Germline values: CDR1 SGDLS, CDR2 YYNGEE.

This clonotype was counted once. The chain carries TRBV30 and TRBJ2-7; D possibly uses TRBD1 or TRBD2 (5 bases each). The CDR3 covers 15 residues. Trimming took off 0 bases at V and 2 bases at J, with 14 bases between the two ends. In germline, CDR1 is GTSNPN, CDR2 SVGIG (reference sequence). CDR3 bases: TGTGCCTGGAGTGTACGGGGACCGACGACCTACGAGCAGTACTTC. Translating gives CAWSVRGPTTYEQYF.

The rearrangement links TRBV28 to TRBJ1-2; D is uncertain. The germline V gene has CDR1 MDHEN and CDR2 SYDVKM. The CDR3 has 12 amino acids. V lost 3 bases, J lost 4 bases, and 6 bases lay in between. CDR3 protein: CASSFSSYGYTF. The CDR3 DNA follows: TGTGCCAGCAGTTTCAGCTCCTATGGCTACACCTTC.

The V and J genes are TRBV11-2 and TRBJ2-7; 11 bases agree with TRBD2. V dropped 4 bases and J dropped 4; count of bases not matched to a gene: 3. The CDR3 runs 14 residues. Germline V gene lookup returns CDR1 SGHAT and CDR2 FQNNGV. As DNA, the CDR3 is TGTGCCAGCAGCTCCTGGACTAGCGGGTACGAGCAGTACTTC. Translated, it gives CASSSWTSGYEQYF. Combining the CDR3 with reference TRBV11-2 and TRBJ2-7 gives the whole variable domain EAGVAQSPRYKIIEKRQSVAFWCNPISGHATLYWYQQILGQGPKLLIQFQNNGVVDDSQLPKDRFSAERLKGVDSTLKIQPAKLEDSAVYLCASSSWTSGYEQYFGPGTRLTVT.

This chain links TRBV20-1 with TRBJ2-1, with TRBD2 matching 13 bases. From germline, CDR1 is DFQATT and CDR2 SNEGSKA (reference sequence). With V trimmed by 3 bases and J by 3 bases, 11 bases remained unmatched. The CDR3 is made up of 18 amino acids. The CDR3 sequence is CSASPIGGLAGFYNEQFF. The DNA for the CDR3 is TGCAGTGCTAGTCCCATCGGGGGACTAGCGGGATTCTACAATGAGCAGTTCTTC.

The CDR3 loop is CASSVVVGAPGTDTQYF. Here the CDR3 DNA reads TGTGCCAGCAGCGTAGTGGTGGGGGCACCGGGCACAGATACGCAGTATTTT. The V and J genes are TRBV9 and TRBJ2-3, with D possibly being TRBD1 (6 bases). V lost 0 bases to trimming and J lost 1 base, with 15 bases between them. CDR3 size: 17 residues. Germline values: CDR1 SGDLS, CDR2 YYNGEE.

For the CDR3, the DNA is TGTGCCTGGAGTGTATGGGCTCCGGGACGAGGTCGGGAGACCCAGTACTTC. Its protein is CAWSVWAPGRGRETQYF. The genes are TRBV30 and TRBJ2-5; the D call may be TRBD1 or TRBD2 (5 bases each). Trimming shortened V by 0 bases and J by 5 bases, and 22 bases separated the two germline ends. CDR1 and CDR2 (germline): GTSNPN, SVGIG (reference sequence). This CDR3 spans 17 amino acids. Based on the CDR3 plus reference TRBV30 and TRBJ2-5, the full variable domain is SQTIHQWPATLVQPVGSPLSLECTVEGTSNPNLYWYRQAAGRGLQLLFYSVGIGQISSEVPQNLSASRPQDRQFILSSKKLLLSDSGFYLCAWSVWAPGRGRETQYFGPGTRLLVL.

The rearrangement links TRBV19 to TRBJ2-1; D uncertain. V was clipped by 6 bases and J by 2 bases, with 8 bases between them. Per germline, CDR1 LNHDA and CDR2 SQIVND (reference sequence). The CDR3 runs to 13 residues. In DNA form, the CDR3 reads TGTGCCAGTAGGGCGCCCGCCTACAATGAGCAGTTCTTC. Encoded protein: CASRAPAYNEQFF.

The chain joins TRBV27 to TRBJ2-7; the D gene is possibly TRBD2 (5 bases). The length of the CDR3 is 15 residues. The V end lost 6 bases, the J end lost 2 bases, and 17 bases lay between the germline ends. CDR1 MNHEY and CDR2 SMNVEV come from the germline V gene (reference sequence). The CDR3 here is CASSFSIVTTYEQYF. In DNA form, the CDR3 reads TGTGCCAGCAGCTTTTCGATCGTGACTACCTACGAGCAGTACTTC.

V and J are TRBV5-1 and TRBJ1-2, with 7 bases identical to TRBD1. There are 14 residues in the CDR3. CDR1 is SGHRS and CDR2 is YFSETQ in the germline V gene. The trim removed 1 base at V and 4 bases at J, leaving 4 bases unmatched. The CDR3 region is CASSLIQGGYGYTF. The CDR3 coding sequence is TGCGCCAGCAGCTTGATTCAGGGGGGCTATGGCTACACCTTC. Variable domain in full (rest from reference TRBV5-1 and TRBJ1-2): KAGVTQTPRYLIKTRGQQVTLSCSPISGHRSVSWYQQTPGQGLQFLFEYFSETQRNKGNFPGRFSGRQFSNSRSEMNVSTLELGDSALYLCASSLIQGGYGYTFGSGTRLTVV.

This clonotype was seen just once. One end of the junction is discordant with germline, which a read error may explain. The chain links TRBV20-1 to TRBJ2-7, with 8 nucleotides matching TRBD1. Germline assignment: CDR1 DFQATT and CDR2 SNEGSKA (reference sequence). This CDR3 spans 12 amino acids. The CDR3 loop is CSAREPSGGSSF. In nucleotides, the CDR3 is TGCAGTGCTAGAGAACCGTCAGGGGGCTCGAGCTTC.

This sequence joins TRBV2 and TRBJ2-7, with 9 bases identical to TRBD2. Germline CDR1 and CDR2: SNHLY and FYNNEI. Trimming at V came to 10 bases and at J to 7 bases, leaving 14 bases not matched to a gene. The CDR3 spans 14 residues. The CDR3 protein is CATKGGRAGGEQYF. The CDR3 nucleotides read TGTGCCACAAAAGGCGGGAGGGCCGGTGGAGAGCAGTACTTC.

This chain's CDR3 is CASSPLLLDPDSDTQYF. In nucleotides, the CDR3 is TGTGCCAGCAGCCCACTCCTCCTGGATCCGGATTCAGATACGCAGTATTTT. This chain links TRBV7-3 with TRBJ2-3, with D unresolved. V dropped 5 bases and J dropped 4 bases, with 22 bases sitting between them. The CDR3 is made up of 17 amino acids. CDR1 and CDR2 (germline): SGHTA, FQGTGA.

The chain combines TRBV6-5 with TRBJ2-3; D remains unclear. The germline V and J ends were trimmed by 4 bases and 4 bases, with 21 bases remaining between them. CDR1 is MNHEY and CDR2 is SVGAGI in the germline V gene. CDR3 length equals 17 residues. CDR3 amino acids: CASSFPGRAALADTQYF. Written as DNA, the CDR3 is TGTGCCAGCAGTTTCCCTGGGCGAGCTGCGTTGGCAGATACGCAGTATTTT.